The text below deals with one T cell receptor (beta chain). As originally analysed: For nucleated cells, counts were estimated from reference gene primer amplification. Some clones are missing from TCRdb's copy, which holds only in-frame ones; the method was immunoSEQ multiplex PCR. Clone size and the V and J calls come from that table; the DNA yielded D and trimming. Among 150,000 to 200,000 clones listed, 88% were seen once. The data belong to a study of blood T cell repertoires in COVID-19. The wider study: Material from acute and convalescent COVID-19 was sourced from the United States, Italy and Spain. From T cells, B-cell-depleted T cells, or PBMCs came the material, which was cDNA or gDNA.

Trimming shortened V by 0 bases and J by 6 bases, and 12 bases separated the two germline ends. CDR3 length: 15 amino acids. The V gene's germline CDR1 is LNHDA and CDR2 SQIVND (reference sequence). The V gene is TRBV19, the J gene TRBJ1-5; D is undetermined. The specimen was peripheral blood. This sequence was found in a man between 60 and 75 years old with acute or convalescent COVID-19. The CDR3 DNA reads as TGTGCCAGTAGTATAGAGGGCAGCGGAGGTCAGCCCCAGCATTTT. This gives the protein CASSIEGSGGQPQHF.